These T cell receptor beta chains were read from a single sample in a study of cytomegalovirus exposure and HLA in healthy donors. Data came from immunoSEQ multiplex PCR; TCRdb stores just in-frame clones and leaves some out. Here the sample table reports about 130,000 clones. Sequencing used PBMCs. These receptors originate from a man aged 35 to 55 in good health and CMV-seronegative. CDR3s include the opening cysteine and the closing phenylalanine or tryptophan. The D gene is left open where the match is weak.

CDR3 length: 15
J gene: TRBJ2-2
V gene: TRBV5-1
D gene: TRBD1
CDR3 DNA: TGCGCCAGCAGCTTGGAGGGGGCCCCTGCCGGGGAGCTGTTTTTT
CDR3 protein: CASSLEGAPAGELFF

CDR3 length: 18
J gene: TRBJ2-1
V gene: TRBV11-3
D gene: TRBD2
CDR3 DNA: TGTGCCAGCAGCTCCTGGGTCGGCGGGAGAGGAGACGGCAATGAGCAGTTCTTC
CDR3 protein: CASSSWVGGRGDGNEQFF

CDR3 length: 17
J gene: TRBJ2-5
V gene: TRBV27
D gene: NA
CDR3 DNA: TGTGCCAGCAGTCCAAACAGGGGGCGGCTAGCGGGGGAGACCCAGTACTTC
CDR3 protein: CASSPNRGRLAGETQYF

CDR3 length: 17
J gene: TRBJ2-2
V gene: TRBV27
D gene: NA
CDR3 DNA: TGTGCCAGCAGTTTATTTCGGGGAGGACCGAACACCGGGGAGCTGTTTTTT
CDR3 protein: CASSLFRGGPNTGELFF

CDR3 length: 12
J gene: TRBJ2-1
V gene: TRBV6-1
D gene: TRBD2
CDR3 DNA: TGTGCCAGCAGTGAAGAGCGGGGGAGGCTGTTCTTC
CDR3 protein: CASSEERGRLFF

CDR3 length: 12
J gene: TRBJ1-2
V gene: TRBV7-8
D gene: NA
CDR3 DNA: TGTGCCAGCAGCCCAGGGTCATATGGCTACACCTTC
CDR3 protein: CASSPGSYGYTF

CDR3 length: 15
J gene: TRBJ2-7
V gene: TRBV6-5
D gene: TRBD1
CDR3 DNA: TGTGCCAGCAGTGGGGGACAGCTAGCCTCCTACGAGCAGTACTTC
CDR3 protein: CASSGGQLASYEQYF

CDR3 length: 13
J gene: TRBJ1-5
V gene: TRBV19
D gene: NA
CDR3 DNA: TGTGCCAGTAGTATCGGTGACAATCAGCCCCAGCATTTT
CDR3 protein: CASSIGDNQPQHF

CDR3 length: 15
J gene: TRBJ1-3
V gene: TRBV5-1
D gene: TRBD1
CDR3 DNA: TGCGCCAGCAGCTTGCTGGGACAGGGAGGAAACACCATATATTTT
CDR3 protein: CASSLLGQGGNTIYF

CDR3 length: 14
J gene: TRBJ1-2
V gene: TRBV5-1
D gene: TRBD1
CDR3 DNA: TGCGCCAGCAGCTTGGCGGACAGGGCGGGCGGCTACACCTTC
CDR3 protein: CASSLADRAGGYTF

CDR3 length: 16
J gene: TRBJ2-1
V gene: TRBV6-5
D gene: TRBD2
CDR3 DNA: TGTGCCAGCAGTTCCCAGGAAGCGGGAGCGTACAATGAGCAGTTCTTC
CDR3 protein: CASSSQEAGAYNEQFF

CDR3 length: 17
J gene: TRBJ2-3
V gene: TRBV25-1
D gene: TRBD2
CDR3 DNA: TGTGCCAGCAGTGAATATGGGTTTGGCGGGAGGCCAGATACGCAGTATTTT
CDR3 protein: CASSEYGFGGRPDTQYF

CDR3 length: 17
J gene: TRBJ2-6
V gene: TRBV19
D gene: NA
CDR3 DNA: TGTGCCAGTAGTATAGACAGAGGCGGCTCTGGGGCCAACGTCCTGACTTTC
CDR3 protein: CASSIDRGGSGANVLTF